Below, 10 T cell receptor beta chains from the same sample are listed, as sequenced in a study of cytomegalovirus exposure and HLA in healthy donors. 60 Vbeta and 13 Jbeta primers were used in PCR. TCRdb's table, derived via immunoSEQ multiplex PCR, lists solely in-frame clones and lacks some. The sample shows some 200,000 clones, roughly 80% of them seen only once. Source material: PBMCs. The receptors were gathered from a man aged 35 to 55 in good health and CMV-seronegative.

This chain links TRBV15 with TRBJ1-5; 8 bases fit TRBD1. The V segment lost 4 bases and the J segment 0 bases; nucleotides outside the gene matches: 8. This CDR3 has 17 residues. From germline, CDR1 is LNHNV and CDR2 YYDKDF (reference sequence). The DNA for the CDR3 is TGTGCCACCAGCACGGACAGGGAATCCTATAGCAATCAGCCCCAGCATTTT. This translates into CATSTDRESYSNQPQHF. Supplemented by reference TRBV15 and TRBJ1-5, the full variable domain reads DAMVIQNPRYQVTQFGKPVTLSCSQTLNHNVMYWYQQKSSQAPKLLFHYYDKDFNNEADTPDNFQSRRPNTSFCFLDIRSPGLGDTAMYLCATSTDRESYSNQPQHFGDGTRLSIL.

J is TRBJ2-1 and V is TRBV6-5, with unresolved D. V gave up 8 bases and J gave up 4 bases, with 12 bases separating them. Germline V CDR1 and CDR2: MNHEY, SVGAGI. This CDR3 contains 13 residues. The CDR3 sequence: CASGTPSYNEQFF. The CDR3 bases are TGTGCCAGCGGCACACCCAGTTACAATGAGCAGTTCTTC.

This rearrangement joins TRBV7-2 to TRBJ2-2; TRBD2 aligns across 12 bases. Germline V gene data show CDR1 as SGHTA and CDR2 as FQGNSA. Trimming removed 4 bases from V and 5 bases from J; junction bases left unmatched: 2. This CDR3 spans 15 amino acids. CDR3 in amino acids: CASSYTSGGTGELFF. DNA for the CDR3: TGTGCCAGCAGCTATACTAGCGGGGGGACCGGGGAGCTGTTTTTT.

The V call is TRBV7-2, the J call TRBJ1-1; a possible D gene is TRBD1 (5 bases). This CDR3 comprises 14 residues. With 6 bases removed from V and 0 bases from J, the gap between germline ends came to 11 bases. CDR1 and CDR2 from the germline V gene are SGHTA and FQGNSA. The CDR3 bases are TGTGCCAGCAGAAATAGACAGCTGAACACTGAAGCTTTCTTT. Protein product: CASRNRQLNTEAFF.

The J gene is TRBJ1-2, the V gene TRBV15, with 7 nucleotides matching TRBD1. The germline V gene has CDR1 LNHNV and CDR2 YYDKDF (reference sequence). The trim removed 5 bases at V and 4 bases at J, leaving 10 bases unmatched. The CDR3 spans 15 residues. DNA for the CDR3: TGTGCCACCAGCCGGGGGACAGATAGCCTCTATGGCTACACCTTC. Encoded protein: CATSRGTDSLYGYTF.

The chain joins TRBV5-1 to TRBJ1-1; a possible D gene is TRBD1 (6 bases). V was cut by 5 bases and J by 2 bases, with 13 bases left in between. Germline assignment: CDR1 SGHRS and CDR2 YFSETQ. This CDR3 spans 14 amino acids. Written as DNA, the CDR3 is TGCGCCAGCAGACTGGACAGTGTCAACACTGAAGCTTTCTTT. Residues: CASRLDSVNTEAFF.

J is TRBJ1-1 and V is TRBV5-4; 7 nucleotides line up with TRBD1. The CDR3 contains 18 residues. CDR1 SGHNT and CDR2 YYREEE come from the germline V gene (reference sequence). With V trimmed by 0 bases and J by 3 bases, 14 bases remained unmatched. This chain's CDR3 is CASSLGLGRGFLDTEAFF. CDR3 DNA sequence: TGTGCCAGCAGCTTGGGTTTGGGCAGGGGGTTTTTAGACACTGAAGCTTTCTTT.

The CDR3 loop is CASSRLAGAHYEQYF. CDR3 in DNA: TGTGCCAGCAGTCGACTAGCGGGAGCGCATTACGAGCAGTACTTC. The chain links TRBV2 to TRBJ2-5, with 12 bases matching TRBD2. TRBJ2-7 matches the DNA end more closely, so the J call is doubtful. From germline, CDR1 is SNHLY and CDR2 FYNNEI. CDR3 length: 15 amino acids.

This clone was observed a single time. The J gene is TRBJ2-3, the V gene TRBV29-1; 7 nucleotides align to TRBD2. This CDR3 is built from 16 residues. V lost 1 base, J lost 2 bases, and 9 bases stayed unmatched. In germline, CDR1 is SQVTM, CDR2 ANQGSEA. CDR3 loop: CSVEGAWGGVTDTQYF. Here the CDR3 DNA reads TGCAGCGTTGAAGGTGCTTGGGGGGGGGTCACAGATACGCAGTATTTT.

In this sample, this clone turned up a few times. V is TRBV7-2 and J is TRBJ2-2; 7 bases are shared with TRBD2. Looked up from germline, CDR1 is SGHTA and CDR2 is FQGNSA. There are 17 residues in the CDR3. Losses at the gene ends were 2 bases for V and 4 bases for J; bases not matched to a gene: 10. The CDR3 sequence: CASSLKVGGEGTGELFF. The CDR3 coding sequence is TGTGCCAGCAGCTTAAAAGTAGGAGGGGAGGGCACCGGGGAGCTGTTTTTT.